This T cell receptor beta chain was identified during a study of control samples from healthy donors and cancer patients. Profiled with immunoSEQ multiplex PCR; TCRdb holds only in-frame clones, not every one. The sample holds 80,000 to 85,000 clones, about 88% seen once. CDR1 and CDR2 from the germline V gene are SNHLY and FYNNEI. This CDR3 region has 13 residues. Trimming left V 1 base short and J 14 bases short, with 14 bases between. The specimen sequenced was blood. The chain couples TRBV2 to TRBJ2-2; possible D gene TRBD2, 6 bases. This receptor was identified in a woman aged 50 to 60 in good health. In DNA, the CDR3 is TGTGCCAGCAGTGAAGTCAACGCTGGGACTCTGTTTTTT. Encoded protein: CASSEVNAGTLFF.